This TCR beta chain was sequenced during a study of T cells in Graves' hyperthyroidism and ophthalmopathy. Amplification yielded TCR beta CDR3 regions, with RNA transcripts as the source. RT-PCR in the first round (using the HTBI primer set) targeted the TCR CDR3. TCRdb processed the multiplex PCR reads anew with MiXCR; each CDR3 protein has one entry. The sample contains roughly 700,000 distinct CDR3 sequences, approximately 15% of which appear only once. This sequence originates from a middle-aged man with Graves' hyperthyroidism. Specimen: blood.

The CDR3 nucleotides read TGTGCCAGCAGCGTAGCAGGGGGCCCTTACCAGCCCCAGCATTTT. The encoded protein is CASSVAGGPYQPQHF. The chain carries TRBV9 and TRBJ1-5; 8 positions match TRBD1. V shed 0 bases and J 7 bases; nucleotides not matched to a gene: 6. Looked up from germline, CDR1 is SGDLS and CDR2 is YYNGEE. The CDR3 is 15 residues long.